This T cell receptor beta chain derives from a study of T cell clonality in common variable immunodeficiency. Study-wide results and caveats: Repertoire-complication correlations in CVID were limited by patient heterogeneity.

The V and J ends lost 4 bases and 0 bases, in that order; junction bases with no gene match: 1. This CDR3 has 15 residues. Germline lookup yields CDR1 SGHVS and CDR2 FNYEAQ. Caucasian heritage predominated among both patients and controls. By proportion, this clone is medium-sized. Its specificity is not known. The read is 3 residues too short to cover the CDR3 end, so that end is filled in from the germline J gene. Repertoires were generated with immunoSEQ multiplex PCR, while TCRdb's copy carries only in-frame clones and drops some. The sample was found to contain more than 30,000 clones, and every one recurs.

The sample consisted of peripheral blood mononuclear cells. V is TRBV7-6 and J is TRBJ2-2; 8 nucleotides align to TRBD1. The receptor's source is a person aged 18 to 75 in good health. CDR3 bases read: TGTGCCAGCAGCTCACAGGGGGCGAACACCGGGGAG. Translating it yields CASSSQGANTGE. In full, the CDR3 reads CASSSQGANTGELFF.